These 10 T cell receptor beta chains originate from one sample sequenced in a study of lymphopenia after photon versus proton radiotherapy (dated by TCRdb to between 2018 and 2020). Libraries were constructed by the immunoSEQ multiplex PCR assay. Drawn from immuneACCESS, this table holds only the in-frame rearrangements with V and J called that TCRdb kept. Clones are partly lost; checked studies trace under half to an unresolved V gene and leave the rest unexplained. A total of approximately 160,000 clones appear in this sample, roughly nine tenths of them only once. The ten top clones hold around 5.1% of the sample. Sequenced material: peripheral blood, taken from a patient treated with photon-based radiotherapy. The receptors come from a man aged 50 to 59 with gastric cancer.

This clone has a handful of counts. V is TRBV29-1 and J is TRBJ1-1; no firm D call. V was cut by 7 bases and J by 4 bases, with 10 bases left in between. CDR1 is SQVTM and CDR2 is ANQGSEA in the germline V gene. This CDR3 contains 11 residues. The CDR3 nucleotides read TGCAGCGGCGTTCACGGCACTGAAGCTTTCTTT. It yields the protein CSGVHGTEAFF. Variable domain in full (rest from reference TRBV29-1 and TRBJ1-1): SAVISQKPSRDICQRGTSLTIQCQVDSQVTMMFWYRQQPGQSLTLIATANQGSEATYESGFVIDKFPISRPNLTFSTLTVSNMSPEDSSIYLCSGVHGTEAFFGQGTRLTVV.

This chain uses TRBV11-1 with TRBJ2-5; D is uncertain. The germline V and J ends were trimmed by 2 bases and 1 base, with 5 bases remaining between them. The CDR3 is 13 residues long. In germline, CDR1 is SGHAT, CDR2 FQDESV (reference sequence). This CDR3 is CASSLSTQETQYF. CDR3 DNA sequence: TGTGCCAGCAGCTTATCTACCCAAGAGACCCAGTACTTC. Using reference TRBV11-1 and TRBJ2-5 for the parts outside the CDR3, the full variable domain is EAEVAQSPRYKITEKSQAVAFWCDPISGHATLYWYRQILGQGPELLVQFQDESVVDDSQLPKDRFSAERLKGVDSTLKIQPAELGDSAMYLCASSLSTQETQYFGPGTRLLVL.

The J gene is TRBJ1-2, the V gene TRBV7-2, with D perhaps matching TRBD1 (6 bases). V was trimmed by 5 bases and J by 2 bases, leaving 18 bases between them. CDR3 length equals 16 residues. CDR1 and CDR2 from the germline V gene are SGHTA and FQGNSA. CDR3 region: CASSLGYRAPNYGYTF. The CDR3 coding sequence is TGTGCCAGCAGCCTAGGGTACAGGGCCCCCAACTATGGCTACACCTTC. Complete variable domain (other parts from reference TRBV7-2 and TRBJ1-2): GAGVSQSPSNKVTEKGKDVELRCDPISGHTALYWYRQSLGQGLEFLIYFQGNSAPDKSGLPSDRFSAERTGGSVSTLTIQRTQQEDSAVYLCASSLGYRAPNYGYTFGSGTRLTVV.

The genes are TRBV7-8 and TRBJ2-3, with D perhaps matching TRBD2 (6 bases). The V end was cut by 5 bases, the J end by 5 bases, with 20 bases between. The CDR3 is made up of 16 amino acids. Germline V gene lookup returns CDR1 SGHVS and CDR2 FQNEAQ. This chain's CDR3 is CASSQWGRESGDTQYF. CDR3 coding DNA: TGTGCCAGCAGCCAATGGGGCCGGGAGTCGGGAGATACGCAGTATTTT.

The chain has TRBV21-1 and TRBJ2-7; the table's D gene call, TRBD1, was not cross checked with the DNA. TRBV21-1 has pseudogene status. The CDR3 consists of 11 residues. The CDR3 region has the DNA TGTGCCATCAAGGGGCTATACGAGCAGTACTTC. Its translation is CAIKGLYEQYF.

This clone was counted a single time. This sequence joins TRBV4-1 and TRBJ1-1, with unresolved D. CDR1 MGHRA and CDR2 YSYEKL come from the germline V gene. CDR3 length: 16 residues. V was pared by 0 bases and J by 3 bases, with 14 bases between. This CDR3 is CASSQEGFSSDTEAFF. The CDR3 coding sequence is TGCGCCAGCAGCCAAGAAGGGTTCAGTTCCGACACTGAAGCTTTCTTT.

V and J are TRBV6-5 and TRBJ1-1; D perhaps matches TRBD1 (6 bases). Trimming shortened V by 6 bases and J by 0 bases, and 11 bases separated the two germline ends. This CDR3 has 14 amino acids. Germline V gene data show CDR1 as MNHEY and CDR2 as SVGAGI. The CDR3 protein is CASRRGAMNTEAFF. The DNA of the CDR3 is TGTGCCAGCAGGCGGGGGGCTATGAACACTGAAGCTTTCTTT.

The J gene is TRBJ2-7, the V gene TRBV5-1; 8 bases fit TRBD1. The V segment lost 4 bases and the J segment 5 bases; nucleotides outside the gene matches: 11. Germline CDR1 and CDR2: SGHRS and YFSETQ. This CDR3 is built from 15 residues. CDR3 region: CASSPGTGSVHEQYF. For the CDR3, the DNA is TGCGCCAGCAGCCCCGGGACAGGAAGTGTCCACGAGCAGTACTTC.

Concerning this clone itself: Germline and junction disagree at one end, which may indicate a read error. The V and J genes are TRBV6-1 and TRBJ2-3; D may be TRBD1 (5 bases). The germline V gene has CDR1 MNHNS and CDR2 SASEGT. The CDR3 totals 12 residues. As DNA, the CDR3 is TGTGCCAGCACTGACCCTACAGGTACGCAGTATTTT. Translating it yields CASTDPTGTQYF.

The chain carries TRBV7-2 and TRBJ1-1; no reliable D call. Germline V CDR1 and CDR2: SGHTA, FQGNSA. With 3 bases removed from V and 2 bases from J, the gap between germline ends came to 13 bases. The CDR3 contains 15 residues. This CDR3 is CASSFSSGGNTEAFF. CDR3 nucleotides: TGTGCCAGCAGCTTTTCCTCCGGTGGAAACACTGAAGCTTTCTTT.